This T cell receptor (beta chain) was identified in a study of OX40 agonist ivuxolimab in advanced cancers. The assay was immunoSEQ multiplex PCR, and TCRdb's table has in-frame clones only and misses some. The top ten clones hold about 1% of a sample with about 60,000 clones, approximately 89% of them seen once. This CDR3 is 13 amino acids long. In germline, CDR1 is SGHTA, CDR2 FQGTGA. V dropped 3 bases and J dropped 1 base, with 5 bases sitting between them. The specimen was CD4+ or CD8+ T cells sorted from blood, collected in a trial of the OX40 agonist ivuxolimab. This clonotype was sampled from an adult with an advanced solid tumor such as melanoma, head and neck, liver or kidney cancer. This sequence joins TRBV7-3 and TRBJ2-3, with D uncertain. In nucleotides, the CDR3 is TGTGCCAGCAGCTTTCGAGGCACAGATACGCAGTATTTT. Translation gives CASSFRGTDTQYF.